The present TCR beta chain was sequenced within a study of ipilimumab plus nivolumab after autologous stem cell transplantation (dated by TCRdb to the early 2020s). Some background on the complete study: Trial patients received a median of about 5 ipilimumab doses and fewer than 10 nivolumab doses. Patients in the trial were undergoing autologous transplant and had high-risk diffuse large B cell lymphoma, mature T cell lymphoma, or multiple myeloma. The DLBCL cohort included primary refractory and relapsed disease, with 18-month progression-free survival of roughly 86% and 30% respectively. Around 40 patients made up the trial's intent-to-treat population. Results and caveats for the whole study, not just this receptor: The authors stated that profiles of the T cell receptor repertoire, regulatory T cell phenotype and gut microbiota provided a biologic rationale for studying this approach further. Combined checkpoint inhibition as post-transplant consolidation was concluded by the authors to appear tolerable.

V is shortened by 4 bases, J by 5 bases, and the region joining them spans 8 bases. The CDR3 has 13 amino acids, counting the end cysteine and phenylalanine. Only CDR3 DNA remains: 39 bases, in frame from the first base. The germline V gene yields SGHDN for CDR1 and FVKESK for CDR2. This clone appeared a few times. Its antigen is unknown. There are no base qualities to consult, and no much larger clone falls within one base. Library construction relied on the immunoSEQ multiplex PCR assay. TCRdb obtained this table from immuneACCESS and retained in-frame rearrangements with V and J assigned. These tables miss some clones; where compared with another copy, unresolved V genes account for less than half of the shortfall, and the remainder is unexplained. For this sample the table gives tens of thousands of clones, of which 75% to 85% were detected only once. Jointly, the top ten make up 2% to 2.5% of the sample.

Ipilimumab was given at 1 mg/kg intravenously on day 1 of selected weeks, and checkpoint therapy started 14 to 28 days after autologous transplant. The nivolumab dose was 3 mg/kg intravenously, delivered on day 1 of weeks 1, 4, 7, 10, and every two weeks through week 26. Combined checkpoint inhibition with ipilimumab and nivolumab as consolidation after autologous stem cell transplantation was tested in a Phase Ib clinical trial. The clonotype comes from a male donor with diffuse large B-cell lymphoma. Sequencing was performed on PBMCs, taken in a trial of ipilimumab plus nivolumab as post-transplant consolidation. Here the chain combines TRBV14 and TRBJ1-4; tentative D gene TRBD1, with 6 bases matching. Here is the DNA: TGTGCCAGCAGCCGACAGGTGAATGAAAAACTGTTTTTT. This translates into CASSRQVNEKLFF.